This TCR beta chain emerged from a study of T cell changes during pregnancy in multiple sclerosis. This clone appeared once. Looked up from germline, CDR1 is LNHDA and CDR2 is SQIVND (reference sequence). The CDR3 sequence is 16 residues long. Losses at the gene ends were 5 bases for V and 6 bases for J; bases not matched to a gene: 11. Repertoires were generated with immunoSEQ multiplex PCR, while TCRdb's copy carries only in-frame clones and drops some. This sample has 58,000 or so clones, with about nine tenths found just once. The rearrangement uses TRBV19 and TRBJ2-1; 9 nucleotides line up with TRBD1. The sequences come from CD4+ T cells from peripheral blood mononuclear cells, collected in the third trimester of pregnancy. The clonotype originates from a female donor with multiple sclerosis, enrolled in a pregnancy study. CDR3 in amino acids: CASSSFYGDRANEQFF. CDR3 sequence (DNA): TGTGCCAGTAGTTCATTTTACGGGGACAGGGCCAATGAGCAGTTCTTC.